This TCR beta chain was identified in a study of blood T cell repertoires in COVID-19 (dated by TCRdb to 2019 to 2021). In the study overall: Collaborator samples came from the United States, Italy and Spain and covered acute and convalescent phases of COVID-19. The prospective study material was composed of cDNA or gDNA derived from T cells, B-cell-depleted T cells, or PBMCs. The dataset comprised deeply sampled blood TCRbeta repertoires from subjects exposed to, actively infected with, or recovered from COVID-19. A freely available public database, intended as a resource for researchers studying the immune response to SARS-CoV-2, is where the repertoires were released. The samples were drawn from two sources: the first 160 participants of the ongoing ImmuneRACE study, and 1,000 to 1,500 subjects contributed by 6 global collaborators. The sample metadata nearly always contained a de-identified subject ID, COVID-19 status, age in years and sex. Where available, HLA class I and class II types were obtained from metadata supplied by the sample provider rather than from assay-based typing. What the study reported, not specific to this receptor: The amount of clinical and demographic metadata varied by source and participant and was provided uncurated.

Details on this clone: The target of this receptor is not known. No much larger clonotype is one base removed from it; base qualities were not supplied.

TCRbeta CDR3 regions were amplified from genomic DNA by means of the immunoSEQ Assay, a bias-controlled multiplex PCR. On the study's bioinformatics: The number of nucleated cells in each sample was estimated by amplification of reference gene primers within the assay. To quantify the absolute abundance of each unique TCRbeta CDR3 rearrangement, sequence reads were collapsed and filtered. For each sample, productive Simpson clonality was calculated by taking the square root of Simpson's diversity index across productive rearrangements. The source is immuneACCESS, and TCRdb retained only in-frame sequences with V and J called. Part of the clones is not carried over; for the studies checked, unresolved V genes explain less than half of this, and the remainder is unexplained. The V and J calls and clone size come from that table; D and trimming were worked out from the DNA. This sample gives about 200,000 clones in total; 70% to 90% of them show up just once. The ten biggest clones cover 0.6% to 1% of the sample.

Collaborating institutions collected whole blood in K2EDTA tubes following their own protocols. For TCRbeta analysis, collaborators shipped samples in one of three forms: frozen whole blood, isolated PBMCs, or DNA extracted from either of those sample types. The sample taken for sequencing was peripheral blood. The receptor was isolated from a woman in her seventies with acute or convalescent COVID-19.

The DNA is as follows: TGTGCCAGCAGCCCCGGGACATCTTTAAACACCATATATTTT. Its translation reads: CASSPGTSLNTIYF. The rearranged chain carries TRBV6-5 and TRBJ1-3; TRBD1 is a weak D gene call, 6 bases matching. Taken from the germline V gene, the CDR1 and CDR2 loops are MNHEY and SVGAGI. V loses 6 bases of germline sequence and J loses 6 bases, and the interval between the two ends is 15 bases. Measured from the cysteine to the phenylalanine, the CDR3 is 14 residues long. Only the CDR3 DNA is retained, 42 bases long and in frame from the first base.